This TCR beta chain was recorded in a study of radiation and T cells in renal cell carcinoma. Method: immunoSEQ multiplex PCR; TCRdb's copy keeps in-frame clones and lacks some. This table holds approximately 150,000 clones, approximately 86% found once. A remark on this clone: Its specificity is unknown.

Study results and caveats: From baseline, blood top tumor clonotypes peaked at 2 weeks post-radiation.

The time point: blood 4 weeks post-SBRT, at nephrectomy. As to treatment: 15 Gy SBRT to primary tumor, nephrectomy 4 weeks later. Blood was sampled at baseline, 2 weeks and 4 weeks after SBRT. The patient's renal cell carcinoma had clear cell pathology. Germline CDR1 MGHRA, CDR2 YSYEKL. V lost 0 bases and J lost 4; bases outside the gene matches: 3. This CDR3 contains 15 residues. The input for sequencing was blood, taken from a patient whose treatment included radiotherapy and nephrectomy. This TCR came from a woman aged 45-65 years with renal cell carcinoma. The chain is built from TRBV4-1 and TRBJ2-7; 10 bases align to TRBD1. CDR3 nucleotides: TGCGCCAGCAGCCAAGATCGACAGGGGGCTTACGAGCAGTACTTC. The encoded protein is CASSQDRQGAYEQYF.